This record covers a single T cell receptor (beta chain). Which antigen it targets is not known. Per-base qualities were not stored, and no clone one base away is much larger. The time point label corresponds to: baseline before first vaccination. Samples from vaccinated people were obtained from the UK trials COV001 and COV002, which included a single-blind randomized controlled phase 2/3 trial of AZD1222 (ChAdOx1 nCoV-19) in healthy adults. For TCRbeta chain sequencing, PBMC samples were collected from trial participants at day 0 and at day 28 after the second dose. The CDR3 regions of human TCRbeta chains were analyzed by immunosequencing. The paper's processing steps were these. Repertoire TCRs were checked for matches against a reference library of SARS-CoV-2-specific TCRs that had been generated using the MIRA antigen-specificity platform. Breadth was defined as the fraction of unique TCRs that were SARS-CoV-2-associated. Depth was defined as the fraction of total T cells that were SARS-CoV-2-associated. Using the MIRA data, each spike-specific TCR was mapped to the spike region that the TCR reacts to and placed in a CD4 or CD8 class. Log10-transformed breadth and depth values were compared by one-way ANOVA with Sidak's multiple comparisons tests. Drawn from immuneACCESS, this table holds only the in-frame rearrangements with V and J called that TCRdb kept. Clones are partly lost; checked studies trace under half to an unresolved V gene and leave the rest unexplained. V, J and clone size derive from that table, while D and trimming were established from the DNA sequence. Across this sample there are some 150,000 clones, with under 95% seen only once. Of the sample, around 1.9% falls within the top ten clones.

This specimen comes from a study of T cell responses to AZD1222 COVID-19 vaccine (TCRdb year 2021). Regarding the study in general: AZD1222 recipients given second doses at about 4 weeks or at about 12 weeks were pooled, since spike-specific TCR depth and breadth were not found to differ between the two schedules. TCR sequencing was performed for more than 230 trial participants, of whom approximately 200 were given two doses of AZD1222 and 26 were given two doses of MenACWY control vaccine. Trial participants were enrolled by age into subgroups of 18-55, 56-69 and 70-plus years, and around 150, 29 and 61 TCR-sequenced participants, respectively, were included in these subgroups.

The CDR3 goes from the cysteine to the phenylalanine over 14 residues. This entry keeps only the CDR3 DNA: 42 bases, framed from base 1. Ends trimmed: V by 6 bases, J by 8 bases; bases unmatched to a gene: 11. The CDR1 and CDR2 encoded by the germline V gene are SGDLS and YYNGEE. On the study overall, not on this receptor specifically: Conclusions about previously exposed vaccinees are limited because only a handful of AZD1222 recipients were SARS-CoV-2 seropositive at baseline. In the small 56-69-year group, the increase in depth fell short of significance, most likely because of low power. A significant rise in spike-specific TCR breadth and depth was observed after two AZD1222 doses relative to day 0 and relative to MenACWY recipients. Because no samples from the day 14 peak response were available, repertoires could be characterized only after the peak T cell response. Participants were mostly white British and included more females than males, and it was suggested by the authors that clonal diversity may have been underestimated. Epitopes outside the regions mutated in the B.1.351 and B.1.1.7 variants were reportedly recognized by nearly half of the unique spike-specific TCRs. The whole spike protein was spanned by vaccine-associated CD4 TCRs, and dominant responses were seen in regions 160-218 and 743-854.

This sequence originates from an adult in good health. The sequenced sample was peripheral blood, obtained on day 0 of AZD1222 vaccination. The V and J genes are TRBV9 and TRBJ2-5; TRBD2 agrees with 9 junctional bases. The CDR3 corresponds to CASTPGAGGETQYF. In nucleotide form, the sequence is TGTGCCAGCACCCCTGGGGCGGGGGGGGAAACCCAGTACTTC.